These 7 T cell receptor beta chains were all obtained from the same sample, sequenced in a study of T cells expressing NK-cell markers. Each CDR3 protein gets one entry in TCRdb, which reprocessed the 5' RACE reads and gives no DNA. The sample holds approximately 440,000 distinct CDR3 sequences. The sample was blood T cells: a sorted CD56 or NKG2C T cell subset, CD4+ or CD8+ T cells, or bulk PBMC T cells (not recorded which). The receptors originated from a woman in her forties or fifties in good health.

The CDR3 spells CASSPGDRLVNEQFF. The rearrangement joins TRBV5-6 to TRBJ2-1; there is no DNA to check the TCRdb D call of TRBD1. Germline lookup yields CDR1 SGHDT and CDR2 YYEEEE. The CDR3 loop spans 15 amino acids.

V and J are TRBV12-3 or TRBV12-4 and TRBJ1-2. The CDR3 spans 11 residues. The chain's CDR3 is CASKLGYGYTF.

The V gene is TRBV3-1, the J gene TRBJ2-1; no DNA is available, so the TRBD2 call from TCRdb remains unchecked. This CDR3 spans 15 amino acids. Germline CDR1 reads LGHDT; CDR2 reads YNNKEL (reference sequence). The CDR3 reads CASSQTSGYNNEQFF.

This chain links TRBV12-3 or TRBV12-4 with TRBJ1-2; as DNA is missing, the TRBD1 call by TCRdb cannot be tested. The CDR3 length is 14 residues. The CDR3 here is CASRGLQGSYGYTF.

CDR3 region: CASSFKGSYGYTF. V usage is TRBV6-2 or TRBV6-3 and J usage is TRBJ1-2. The CDR3 sequence is 13 residues long. From germline, CDR1 is MNHEY and CDR2 SVGEGT.

The chain combines TRBV5-1 with TRBJ1-5; TCRdb calls TRBD1, which cannot be checked without DNA. Germline CDR1 and CDR2: SGHRS and YFSETQ. This CDR3 is 15 amino acids long. The CDR3: CASSLGGAYNQPQHF.

The V and J genes are TRBV4-2 and TRBJ1-5. Per the germline V gene, CDR1 is LGHNA and CDR2 is YNFKEQ. This CDR3 is 17 amino acids long. CDR3 in amino acids: CASSQEGPGGLNQPQHF.